This TCR beta chain was sequenced during a study of regulatory T cells in long-lasting Graves disease. Study background: Newly diagnosed Graves' patients took antithyroid drugs under 3 months.

At least ten counts were recorded for this clonotype. The time point was: newly diagnosed GD, antithyroid drugs for less than 3 months. RNA extracted from PBMCs served as the sequencing template. Graves' disease diagnosis was established per American Thyroid Association guidelines. V shed 1 base and J shed 1 base, with 13 bases lying between them. The CDR3 totals 16 residues. In germline, CDR1 is SGHAT, CDR2 FQNNGV. HTBI primers from iRepertoire and Arm-PCR of CDR3 regions yielded the TCR beta libraries. TCRdb processed the multiplex PCR reads anew with MiXCR; each CDR3 protein has one entry. The sample consists of around 400,000 distinct CDR3 sequences, over 14% of them appearing once. These data were also filed under a second study, of T cells in Graves' hyperthyroidism and ophthalmopathy. From that report: A first-round RT-PCR of the TCR CDR3 used the HTBI primer set.

This receptor was identified in a woman aged 40-49 years with Graves disease. The specimen comprised peripheral blood mononuclear cells (PBMCs), sampled at new diagnosis, from a patient treated with antithyroid drugs. J is TRBJ2-5 and V is TRBV11-2; D is unresolved. The CDR3 sequence: CASSLGRERVQETQYF. For the CDR3, the DNA is TGTGCCAGCAGCTTAGGCCGAGAAAGGGTCCAAGAGACCCAGTACTTC.